The next 8 T cell receptor beta chains were all read from a single sample in a study of blood T cell repertoires in COVID-19. Assay used: immunoSEQ multiplex PCR; TCRdb lists only in-frame clones, some missing. This repertoire shows roughly 300,000 clones, 70% to 90% found once; its top ten account for approximately 5%. Sample: PBMCs or T cells enriched from blood (not recorded which). Receptor source: a woman younger than 45 who had recovered from COVID-19.

The chain has TRBV5-1 and TRBJ1-3, with TRBD1 matching over 9 bases. The CDR3 has 18 amino acids. Germline V gives CDR1 SGHRS, CDR2 YFSETQ. V shed 0 bases and J 2 bases; nucleotides not matched to a gene: 9. The DNA for the CDR3 is TGCGCCAGCAGCTTGGGAACGGGACAGGGCGGACCTGGAAACACCATATATTTT. Residues: CASSLGTGQGGPGNTIYF.

The chain couples TRBV2 to TRBJ1-6; unclear D gene. The CDR3 extends over 16 amino acids. V was cut by 1 base and J by 9 bases, with 16 bases left in between. Per the germline V gene, CDR1 is SNHLY and CDR2 is FYNNEI. CDR3 protein: CASSEEGGSSGSPLHF. The CDR3 bases are TGTGCCAGCAGTGAAGAGGGAGGGTCCTCTGGTTCACCCCTCCACTTT.

This clone was seen just once. As DNA, the CDR3 is TGTGCCAGCTCGGGCGGGGGGTTCGAGCAGTACTTC. As protein: CASSGGGFEQYF. This rearrangement joins TRBV18 to TRBJ2-7, with 8 bases lining up with TRBD2. The CDR3 is 12 amino acids. The trim removed 6 bases at V and 6 bases at J, leaving 4 bases unmatched. Germline V gene sequence: CDR1 KGHSH, CDR2 LQKENI.

The chain links TRBV10-3 to TRBJ2-7, with a possible D match to TRBD1 (6 bases). Trimming shortened V by 0 bases and J by 3 bases, and 15 bases separated the two germline ends. The CDR3 runs to 16 residues. Germline CDR1 is ENHRY and CDR2 is SYGVKD. The CDR3: CAISESRTDLGYEQYF. The DNA of the CDR3 is TGTGCCATCAGTGAGTCTCGGACAGATTTGGGCTACGAGCAGTACTTC.

The chain combines TRBV2 with TRBJ1-1, with D possibly TRBD1 on 5 matching bases. The CDR3 is 13 amino acids. From germline, CDR1 is SNHLY and CDR2 FYNNEI. V was clipped by 10 bases and J by 2 bases, with 14 bases between them. Here the CDR3 DNA reads TGTGCCACCCGCGGGGACTACAACACTGAAGCTTTCTTT. Amino acids: CATRGDYNTEAFF.

The table lists this clone with a count of one. V usage is TRBV7-9 and J usage is TRBJ1-2, with 8 positions matching TRBD1. CDR1 and CDR2 from the germline V gene are SEHNR and FQNEAQ (reference sequence). The CDR3 consists of 13 residues. J gave up 8 bases and V 5 bases, and 7 bases lay outside the gene matches. CDR3 DNA sequence: TGTGCCAGCAGCCCTGACAGGGGCGACGGCTACACCTTC. As protein: CASSPDRGDGYTF. Full variable domain (remainder filled in from reference TRBV7-9 and TRBJ1-2): DTGVSQNPRHKITKRGQNVTFRCDPISEHNRLYWYRQTLGQGPEFLTYFQNEAQLEKSRLLSDRFSAERPKGSFSTLEIQRTEQGDSAMYLCASSPDRGDGYTFGSGTRLTVV.

CDR3 sequence (DNA): TGTGCCAGCAGCCCGGGGGGTCCCTACGAGCAGTACTTC. Protein product: CASSPGGPYEQYF. This chain joins TRBV7-2 and TRBJ2-7; 7 nucleotides match TRBD2. Germline lookup yields CDR1 SGHTA and CDR2 FQGNSA. CDR3 size: 13 residues. J gave up 2 bases and V 5 bases, and 3 bases lay outside the gene matches. The full variable domain, rest sourced from reference TRBV7-2 and TRBJ2-7, is GAGVSQSPSNKVTEKGKDVELRCDPISGHTALYWYRQSLGQGLEFLIYFQGNSAPDKSGLPSDRFSAERTGGSVSTLTIQRTQQEDSAVYLCASSPGGPYEQYFGPGTRLTVT.

This chain uses TRBV5-1 with TRBJ2-3, with 8 positions matching TRBD2. V gave up 1 base and J gave up 6 bases; unmatched junction bases: 7. CDR3 length equals 15 residues. Germline V CDR1 and CDR2: SGHRS, YFSETQ. The CDR3 reads CASSLSAGGPDTQYF. CDR3 nucleotide sequence: TGCGCCAGCAGCTTGTCGGCGGGGGGCCCGGATACGCAGTATTTT.